This T cell receptor (beta chain) was sequenced during a study of memory CD4+ T cells and cytomegalovirus serostatus (dated by TCRdb to about 2019). Background for the entire study: A total of some 35 healthy Belgian adults, of whom 9 were CMV seropositive and approximately 24 were CMV seronegative, were included in the cohort. To replicate a published TCR-based CMV serostatus classifier, the researchers sequenced the CD4+ memory TCRbeta repertoires of a Belgian cohort whose cytomegalovirus serostatus was known. Paper-wide results and their limitations: The original-framework classifier achieved a median bootstrapped AUC of approximately 0.95 with a 95% CI of 0.76-1.00 on the Belgian cohort. Among the roughly 160 previously reported CMV-associated TCRbeta sequences, 65 to 85 showed up in the CD4+ memory repertoires, with each one found in between one and five individuals. For predicting CMV serostatus, the median bootstrapped AUC was 0.95 using the original framework and around 0.91 using a US-trained random forest. The results were read as suggesting that the CMV-associated TCR signature is, for the most part, present in the CD4+ memory repertoire. Only CD4+CD45RO+ memory cells were sequenced, unlike the original study, which covered naive and memory CD4+ and CD8+ populations.

Regarding this clone: Its antigen is not yet known. Per-base qualities were not stored, and no clone one base away is much larger.

A FACSAria II was used to sort memory CD4+ T cells, defined as single viable CD3+CD4+CD8-CD45RO+ cells. CMV serostatus was assessed using a Roche Elecsys assay, by which serum IgG against CMV pp150, pp28, p38 and p52 was detected. Once the samples were thawed, total CD4+ T cells were enriched through positive selection using CD4 magnetic microbeads. The samples came from a different study that was designed specifically to examine the CD4+ T cell memory repertoire. Following standard operating procedures, peripheral blood mononuclear cells were isolated and cryopreserved, while serum was kept at -80 degrees C. Staining used CD3-PerCP (BW264/56), CD4-APC (RPA-T4), CD45RO-PE (UCHT1) and CD8-Pacific Orange (3B5) antibodies, with Sytox blue excluding non-viable cells. Taken from cysteine to phenylalanine, the CDR3 has 15 residues. Only the CDR3 DNA stays, 45 bases, in frame from base 1. CDR1 and CDR2 were assigned from the germline V gene (reference sequence) as MNHNY and SVGAGI. The trim is 4 bases for V and 8 bases for J, with a gap of 18 bases between the germline ends.

Genomic DNA was extracted from sorted cells with the Quick-DNA Microprep Kit. TCRbeta DNA was amplified with the immunoSEQ hsTCRbeta kit following the manufacturer's protocol. TCRbeta libraries were sequenced on an Illumina MiSeq instrument. The original pipeline was this. After out-of-frame sequences were removed, 2,204,828 distinct TCRbeta sequences remained, averaging about 67,000 per individual. Each individual was scored using the number of 150 to 200 previously reported CMV-associated TCRbeta sequences that the individual carried and the total number of productive distinct TCRbeta sequences. A beta-binomial model was reimplemented in Python, and scikit-learn random forests with default parameters were trained on data from the US cohort. Classifier performance on the Belgian cohort was summarized as median AUC with percentile confidence intervals over 10,000 bootstrap iterations. Drawn from immuneACCESS, this table holds only the in-frame rearrangements with V and J called that TCRdb kept. Clones are partly lost; checked studies trace under half to an unresolved V gene and leave the rest unexplained. The V and J calls and clone size come from that table; D and trimming were worked out from the DNA. The sample table contains about 50,000 clones; only one count was recorded for 60% to 80% of them. Over 0.5% of the sample comes from the top ten.

The sequencing sample was made of memory CD4+ T cells from blood. This TCR was sampled from an adult in good health and CMV-seronegative. The chain was built from TRBV6-6 and TRBJ1-5, with the D gene call left open. The bases are TGTGCCAGCAGTTCCTTGGACGGGAGCGCTGAGCCCCAGCATTTT. This yields the protein CASSSLDGSAEPQHF.